Detailed here is one TCR beta chain. What it binds is not known. TCRdb used MiXCR to reprocess the RT-PCR reads, holding one entry per CDR3 protein. Of hundreds of thousands of distinct CDR3 sequences in the sample, less than 20% were seen once. This record belongs to a study of response to subunit inactivated influenza vaccine. Study findings and constraints: Authors suggested each seasonal influenza vaccination recruits few new T cells.

The CDR3 totals 14 residues. V lost 6 bases and J lost 2, with 14 bases in between. The chain joins TRBV12-3 or TRBV12-4 to TRBJ2-7; possible D gene TRBD2, 6 bases. Sequenced here: PBMCs from blood, sampled roughly 5 days after vaccination. This clonotype was sampled from a man aged 45-65 years who received an inactivated influenza vaccine. The chain's CDR3 is CASRGGLGTYEQYF. CDR3 DNA sequence: TGTGCCAGCAGGGGGGGACTGGGTACCTACGAGCAGTACTTC.